The rows below give T cell receptor beta chains drawn from one sample of a study of blood T cells in healthy people across ages. MiXCR, run by TCRdb on the 5' RACE reads, gives a single entry per CDR3 protein. The sample carries about 1.6 million distinct CDR3 sequences, about 35% recorded once. Material: blood. These receptors were taken from a woman aged 25 to 45 in good health. The CDR3 runs from the conserved cysteine through the conserved F or W.

J gene	V gene	CDR3 length	CDR3 protein
TRBJ1-1	TRBV15	13	CATSREWRNEAFF
.	TRBV5-6	14	CASSLMTGIYEQYF
TRBJ2-7	TRBV6-2/TRBV6-3	15	CASSYSLTGTYEQYF
TRBJ1-1	TRBV5-1	15	CASSLTGEIGTEAFF
TRBJ2-7	TRBV9	13	CASSASSGSEQYF
TRBJ1-4	TRBV7-9	15	CASSRLGLVDEKLFF
TRBJ2-3	TRBV20-1	13	CSGWTSSTDTQYF
TRBJ2-7	TRBV20-1	15	CSATPLAGVPYEQYF
TRBJ1-2	TRBV20-1	15	CSARLYQGVGYGYTF
TRBJ2-2	TRBV28	15	CASSQRGTNTGELFF
TRBJ2-1	TRBV3-1	17	CASSPSWSASSYNEQFF
TRBJ2-3	TRBV11-2	17	CASSTSGSRQLADTQYF
TRBJ2-1	TRBV20-1	13	CSASGRLDNEQFF
TRBJ2-7	TRBV29-1	14	CSVGGQGVNYEQYF
TRBJ1-2	TRBV7-2	13	CASTLLQFYGYTF
TRBJ2-1	TRBV18	14	CASSPGEVFNEQFF
TRBJ2-1	TRBV7-8	20	CASSFPAGYARGVSPNEQFF
TRBJ2-1	TRBV27	15	CASSFGTSGGSEQFF
TRBJ1-2	TRBV30	13	CAWSVGSNYGYTF